This T cell receptor (beta chain) was recorded in a study of blood T cells in healthy people across ages. Germline V gene sequence: CDR1 MNHEY, CDR2 SVGEGT. This CDR3 is 17 amino acids long. Between the trimmed V and J ends, which lost 6 bases and 2 bases, there was a span of 22 bases. The donors, healthy Caucasians from Russia, were aged roughly 6 to 90. With a J-beta primer mix and a sample-barcoded 5' primer, a second PCR ran roughly 6 to 11 cycles. TCRdb recomputed calls from the 5' RACE reads with MiXCR, one row per CDR3 protein. This table has some 900,000 distinct CDR3 sequences, around 49% appearing once.

The material sequenced was blood. The chain recombines TRBV6-2 or TRBV6-3 with TRBJ2-5, with D possibly matching TRBD2 (6 bases). The sequence derives from a man younger than 45 in good health. CDR3: CASRRDSMGFGQETQYF. The CDR3 DNA is TGTGCCAGCAGGAGGGACTCCATGGGCTTCGGTCAAGAGACCCAGTACTTC.